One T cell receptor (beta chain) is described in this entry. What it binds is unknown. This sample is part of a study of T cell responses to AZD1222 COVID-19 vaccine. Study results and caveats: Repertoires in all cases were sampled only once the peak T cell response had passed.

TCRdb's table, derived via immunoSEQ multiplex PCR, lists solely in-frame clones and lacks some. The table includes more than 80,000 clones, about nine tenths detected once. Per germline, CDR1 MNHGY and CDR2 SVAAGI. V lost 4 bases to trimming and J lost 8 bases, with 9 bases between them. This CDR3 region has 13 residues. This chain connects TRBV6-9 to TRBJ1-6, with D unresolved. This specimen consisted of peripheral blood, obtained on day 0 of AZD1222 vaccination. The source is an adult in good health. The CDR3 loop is CASSFGVDSPLHF. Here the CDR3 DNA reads TGTGCCAGCAGTTTTGGAGTTGATTCACCCCTCCACTTT.